Here is one TCR beta chain with its context. What it binds is not known. The assay used was immunoSEQ (version v3.0), run at survey level. TCRdb keeps only in-frame clones here, not all; method: immunoSEQ multiplex PCR. The data contain tens of thousands of clones, around 82% of them seen just once; the ten biggest clones take up around 10%. The data were obtained in a study of long-term antiretroviral therapy in people with HIV. As for the study in general: It was about a decade before the 2015 immediate-ART recommendation that the earliest samples were taken.

This CDR3 spans 16 amino acids. Germline V gene data show CDR1 as MDHEN and CDR2 as SYDVKM. Deletions cut 5 bases from V and 3 bases from J, with 14 bases between. Findings of the study overall: ART-treated samples gained diversity yet remained below transplant donor controls.

This chain connects TRBV28 to TRBJ2-6; weak D call: TRBD2 (6 bases). The TCR comes from a man between 40 and 49 years old with HIV. The starting material was unsorted PBMCs, obtained 2.4 years after starting antiretroviral therapy. The CDR3 DNA reads as TGTGCCAGCAGTCATGCTGGGGGAGGTGGGGCCAACGTCCTGACTTTC. It yields the protein CASSHAGGGGANVLTF.